This TCR beta chain was identified during a study of T cell responses to AZD1222 COVID-19 vaccine (dated by TCRdb to 2020 to 2023). About the study as a whole: AZD1222 recipients with second doses at about 4 weeks or about 12 weeks were pooled, because spike-specific TCR depth and breadth did not differ between schedules. TCR sequencing covered 233 trial participants: 207 given two doses of AZD1222 and some 25 given two doses of MenACWY control vaccine. Trial participants were enrolled into age subgroups of 18-55, 56-69 and 70-plus years, which contained about 150, 28 and 57 TCR-sequenced participants, respectively.

The time point label here, explained by the study, means: baseline before first vaccination. Vaccinee samples were obtained from the UK trials COV001 and COV002, which included a single-blind randomized controlled phase 2/3 trial of AZD1222 (ChAdOx1 nCoV-19) in healthy adults. Trial participant PBMC samples were collected at day 0 and day 28 after the second dose for TCRbeta chain sequencing. The CDR3 regions of human TCRbeta chains were analyzed by immunosequencing. On the study's bioinformatics: Repertoire TCRs were matched against a reference library of SARS-CoV-2-specific TCRs generated with the MIRA antigen-specificity platform. Breadth was defined as the fraction of unique TCRs that were SARS-CoV-2-associated, and depth was defined as the fraction of total T cells that were SARS-CoV-2-associated. Using the MIRA data, every spike-specific TCR was mapped to the spike region that the TCR reacted to and assigned to either a CD4 or a CD8 class. Log10-transformed breadth and depth values were compared by one-way ANOVA with Sidak's multiple comparisons tests. As stored in TCRdb, this immuneACCESS dataset retains in-frame rearrangements with V and J assigned. A fraction of the clones does not appear; measured against another copy, unresolved V genes explain less than half of the discrepancy, and the remainder lacks a known reason. Clone size and the V and J calls come from that table; the DNA yielded D and trimming. The sample profile shows 150,000 to 200,000 clones; approximately 93% of them were found once. 3% to 5% of the sample is taken by the ten largest.

The full study reports these points: The 56-69-year group was small, and its depth increase did not reach significance, likely because of low power. The whole spike protein was spanned by vaccine-associated CD4 TCRs, and dominant responses were seen in regions 160-218 and 743-854. After two AZD1222 doses, spike-specific TCR breadth and depth were significantly higher than at day 0 and than in MenACWY recipients. Epitopes outside the regions mutated in the B.1.351 and B.1.1.7 variants were reportedly recognized by nearly half of the unique spike-specific TCRs. Participants were mostly white British and included more females than males, and it was suggested by the authors that clonal diversity may have been underestimated. Because no day 14 peak-response samples were available, the repertoires could be characterized only after the peak T cell response. Only five to seven AZD1222 recipients were SARS-CoV-2 seropositive at baseline, limiting conclusions about previously exposed vaccinees.

As to this clone: Its antigen remains unidentified. No much larger clonotype is one base removed from it; base qualities were not supplied.

Trimming at the junction amounts to 0 bases on V and 5 bases on J, and the germline ends lie 10 bases apart. Based on the germline V gene, the CDR1 and CDR2 sequences are MNHEY and SVGAGI. There are 14 amino acids in the CDR3, from cysteine to phenylalanine inclusive. Just CDR3 DNA is preserved here, 42 bases in frame from base 1. Sequenced here: peripheral blood, sampled on day 0 of AZD1222 vaccination. Recombination joined TRBV6-5 with TRBJ1-2; no D gene call is confident. This clonotype originated in an adult in good health. The nucleotide sequence reads TGTGCCAGCAGTTACTCGACAAAGGGTTATGGCTACACCTTC. It encodes CASSYSTKGYGYTF.